The next 25 T cell receptor beta chains were all read from a single sample in a study of T cells after yellow fever vaccination. TCRdb fed the 5' RACE reads into MiXCR, producing one record per CDR3 protein. The profile shows a few hundred thousand distinct CDR3 sequences, under 15% of them singletons. Sequencing was performed on CD4+ T cells sorted from PBMCs, taken 15 days after the yellow fever booster vaccination. Source of these receptors: a man aged 18 to 30 who received the YFV17D yellow fever vaccine.

The V and J genes are TRBV10-3 and TRBJ2-3; the match to TRBD2 covers 7 bases. The V and J ends lost 0 bases and 3 bases, in that order; junction bases with no gene match: 3. The CDR3 covers 15 residues. Germline lookup yields CDR1 ENHRY and CDR2 SYGVKD. The CDR3 reads CAISESREGTDTQYF. DNA for the CDR3: TGTGCCATCAGTGAGTCGAGGGAGGGGACAGATACGCAGTATTTT.

CDR3 sequence: CASSLLPRETQYF. CDR3 nucleotide sequence: TGCGCCAGCAGCCTCCTCCCCCGGGAGACCCAGTACTTC. The chain employs TRBV4-1 and TRBJ2-5; D not certain. Trimming stripped 4 bases from V and 5 bases from J, with 11 bases between. This CDR3 region has 13 residues. Germline CDR1 is MGHRA and CDR2 is YSYEKL.

There are a few counts of this clonotype. The genes are TRBV6-5 and TRBJ1-2; perhaps TRBD1 as D (5 bases). The germline V gene has CDR1 MNHEY and CDR2 SVGAGI. V dropped 7 bases and J dropped 8 bases, with 11 bases sitting between them. The CDR3 sequence is 11 residues long. CDR3 in DNA: TGTGCCAGCACTAGAGGGGAGGGCTACACCTTC. Amino acid sequence: CASTRGEGYTF.

The chain uses TRBV6-2 or TRBV6-3 and TRBJ2-1; D call uncertain. CDR3 length: 15 residues. The V end lost 4 bases, the J end lost 3 bases, and 13 bases lay between the germline ends. Germline V CDR1 and CDR2: MNHEY, SVGEGT. CDR3 in DNA: TGTGCCAGCAGTTTGCACCCTCCAGGCTACAATGAGCAGTTCTTC. Protein product: CASSLHPPGYNEQFF.

This clonotype has ten or more counts. The chain employs TRBV5-1 and TRBJ2-5; D might be TRBD2 (6 bases). The germline gives CDR1 SGHRS, CDR2 YFSETQ. The CDR3 runs 14 residues. V was shortened by 2 bases and J by 1 base, with 9 bases between the two germline ends. CDR3 nucleotide sequence: TGCGCCAGCAGCTTCGGGAGTACCCAAGAGACCCAGTACTTC. Encoded protein: CASSFGSTQETQYF. The full variable domain, completed using reference TRBV5-1 and TRBJ2-5, is KAGVTQTPRYLIKTRGQQVTLSCSPISGHRSVSWYQQTPGQGLQFLFEYFSETQRNKGNFPGRFSGRQFSNSRSEMNVSTLELGDSALYLCASSFGSTQETQYFGPGTRLLVL.

This clonotype was picked up a small number of times. V is TRBV7-2 and J is TRBJ2-5; possibly TRBD2 for D (6 bases). V was trimmed by 3 bases and J by 7 bases, leaving 12 bases between them. In germline, CDR1 is SGHTA, CDR2 FQGNSA. The CDR3 is 13 amino acids. CDR3 in amino acids: CASSFRDFRTQYF. The CDR3 coding sequence is TGTGCCAGCAGCTTCAGGGACTTTCGGACCCAGTACTTC.

This chain uses TRBV20-1 with TRBJ2-3, with D possibly matching TRBD2 (6 bases). Trimming took 2 bases from V and 1 from J, leaving 10 bases between them. In germline, CDR1 is DFQATT, CDR2 SNEGSKA (reference sequence). The CDR3 loop spans 14 amino acids. CDR3 nucleotide sequence: TGCAGTGCTAGATTTAGCGGACGCACAGATACGCAGTATTTT. Its protein product is CSARFSGRTDTQYF.

The genes are TRBV7-3 and TRBJ2-3, with a weak D call TRBD2 (5 bases). V was clipped by 5 bases and J by 0 bases, with 15 bases between them. The CDR3 has 16 residues. Germline V gene lookup returns CDR1 SGHTA and CDR2 FQGTGA. DNA for the CDR3: TGTGCCAGCAGCCAACTTGGAGGCTCGAGCACAGATACGCAGTATTTT. Encoded protein: CASSQLGGSSTDTQYF. Looking up the rest from reference TRBV7-3 and TRBJ2-3 gives the full variable domain: GAGVSQTPSNKVTEKGKYVELRCDPISGHTALYWYRQSLGQGPEFLIYFQGTGAADDSGLPNDRFFAVRPEGSVSTLKIQRTERGDSAVYLCASSQLGGSSTDTQYFGPGTRLTVL.

The table lists this clonotype with many counts. The chain links TRBV29-1 to TRBJ1-1, with D unresolved. The CDR3 has 13 amino acids. Trimming pared 3 bases from V and 1 base from J, leaving 9 bases between. Germline V CDR1 and CDR2: SQVTM, ANQGSEA. The CDR3 region has the DNA TGCAGCGTTGATCGGGGAGGGAACACTGAAGCTTTCTTT. Translating it yields CSVDRGGNTEAFF.

This clonotype was recorded a few times. The J gene is TRBJ2-1, the V gene TRBV14; no reliable D call. This CDR3 contains 14 residues. V lost 1 base and J lost 15, with 19 bases in between. Per the germline V gene, CDR1 is SGHDN and CDR2 is FVKESK. The CDR3, as DNA: TGTGCCAGCAGCCAAGTTTTAGGGCAGAACCCCCTGTTCTTC. This sequence encodes CASSQVLGQNPLFF.

This chain links TRBV12-5 with TRBJ2-2; either TRBD1 or TRBD2 may fit D (6 bases each). This CDR3 is 15 amino acids long. The germline gives CDR1 LGHNT, CDR2 FRNRAP. Trimming shortened V by 1 base and J by 4 bases, and 10 bases separated the two germline ends. The CDR3 here is CASGLEGGGTGELFF. Here the CDR3 DNA reads TGTGCTAGTGGTTTGGAGGGGGGCGGCACCGGGGAGCTGTTTTTT.

A few counts support this clonotype. V gene TRBV2 combines with J gene TRBJ2-5, with TRBD1 matching over 8 bases. CDR1 SNHLY and CDR2 FYNNEI come from the germline V gene. The CDR3 runs 13 residues. With 6 bases clipped from V and 3 bases from J, the junction kept 3 bases outside the gene matches. The CDR3 DNA reads as TGTGCCAGCAGGGACAGGGTGAAAGAGACCCAGTACTTC. Translation: CASRDRVKETQYF. The entire variable domain, with the rest obtained from reference TRBV2 and TRBJ2-5, is as follows: EPEVTQTPSHQVTQMGQEVILRCVPISNHLYFYWYRQILGQKVEFLVSFYNNEISEKSEIFDDQFSVERPDGSNFTLKIRSTKLEDSAMYFCASRDRVKETQYFGPGTRLLVL.

The gene calls are TRBV7-2 and TRBJ2-3; 9 nucleotides line up with TRBD1. The CDR3 loop spans 15 amino acids. V lost 3 bases, J lost 6 bases, and 7 bases stayed unmatched. CDR1 is SGHTA, CDR2 FQGNSA, per germline. The CDR3 bases are TGTGCCAGCAGCTTGGGACAGGGTGGGGGCGATACGCAGTATTTT. Translation gives CASSLGQGGGDTQYF.

The table lists this clonotype with many counts. J is TRBJ2-1 and V is TRBV6-2 or TRBV6-3; D unclear. V lost 0 bases and J 8 bases, leaving 8 bases between the germline ends. This CDR3 region has 13 residues. Germline V CDR1 and CDR2: MNHEY, SVGEGT. The CDR3 DNA reads as TGTGCCAGCAGTTACTCGCCCTGGGATGAGCAGTTCTTC. Translated, it gives CASSYSPWDEQFF.

This chain links TRBV3-1 with TRBJ2-1, with D unresolved. The CDR3 is 14 residues long. Germline CDR1 is LGHDT and CDR2 is YNNKEL (reference sequence). V was cut by 4 bases and J by 2 bases, with 9 bases left in between. CDR3 sequence: CASSRTETYNEQFF. The CDR3 nucleotides read TGTGCCAGCAGCCGGACCGAAACCTACAATGAGCAGTTCTTC.

The chain has TRBV2 and TRBJ2-1, with 9 nucleotides matching TRBD1. J lost 6 bases, V lost 6 bases, and 6 bases had no gene match. Germline V gene lookup returns CDR1 SNHLY and CDR2 FYNNEI. The CDR3 has 14 amino acids. CDR3 sequence (DNA): TGTGCCAGCAGACCCGGGACAGGGTTCAATGAGCAGTTCTTC. Protein product: CASRPGTGFNEQFF.

In this sample, this clonotype turned up many times. The gene calls are TRBV6-5 and TRBJ2-5; weak D call: TRBD1 (5 bases). The CDR3 consists of 15 residues. The germline V gene encodes CDR1 MNHEY and CDR2 SVGAGI. Between the trimmed V and J ends, which lost 2 bases and 0 bases, there was a span of 10 bases. CDR3 bases: TGTGCCAGCAGTTACAACCAGGGAAACCAAGAGACCCAGTACTTC. Translation gives CASSYNQGNQETQYF.

This clonotype was detected many times. The chain carries TRBV12-3 or TRBV12-4 and TRBJ2-1; D is perhaps TRBD1 (5 bases). V was clipped by 1 base and J by 7 bases, with 14 bases between them. The CDR3 loop spans 15 amino acids. CDR3 sequence (DNA): TGTGCCAGCAGTTTAGGGGCCCGACAGCATAATGAGCAGTTCTTC. As protein: CASSLGARQHNEQFF.

V is TRBV20-1 and J is TRBJ1-2, with unresolved D. The V gene lost 6 bases and the J gene lost 2 bases, with 10 bases spanning the gap. The germline gives CDR1 DFQATT, CDR2 SNEGSKA (reference sequence). The CDR3 runs 12 residues. Written as DNA, the CDR3 is TGCAGTGCACCTACAGAGAACTATGGCTACACCTTC. Its translation is CSAPTENYGYTF.

J is TRBJ2-7 and V is TRBV10-3, with TRBD1 identical over 9 bases. The trim removed 6 bases at V and 3 bases at J, leaving 9 bases unmatched. CDR1 and CDR2 (germline): ENHRY, SYGVKD. The CDR3 has 15 amino acids. The CDR3 coding sequence is TGTGCCATCAGCGCGGGGACAGGGCCTGGCTACGAGCAGTACGTC. Translated: CAISAGTGPGYEQYV.

At least ten counts were recorded for this clonotype. V gene TRBV10-2 combines with J gene TRBJ1-6; D unclear. Trimming stripped 10 bases from V and 9 bases from J, with 19 bases between. This CDR3 has 14 residues. Germline V CDR1 and CDR2: WSHSY, SAAADI. CDR3 region: CATSTRAPGSPLHF. CDR3 DNA: TGCGCCACTTCGACCCGGGCGCCAGGTTCACCCCTCCACTTT.

In DNA form, the CDR3 reads TGTGCCAGCAGCTATAGAGGACAGGGGGCGGGATGCTACACCTTC. Translation: CASSYRGQGAGCYTF. This rearrangement joins TRBV7-2 to TRBJ1-2; 11 bases align to TRBD1. The CDR3 is 15 residues long. J lost 9 bases, V lost 4 bases, and 10 bases had no gene match. The germline V gene encodes CDR1 SGHTA and CDR2 FQGNSA.

The CDR3 DNA sequence: TGTGCCAGCAGCCAAGTATCAGGGGGAGATCAGCAGTACTTC. This sequence encodes CASSQVSGGDQQYF. The V gene is TRBV3-1, the J gene TRBJ2-7; 7 bases line up with TRBD1. CDR3 length: 14 residues. The ends lost 1 base at V and 8 bases at J; junction bases unmatched: 8. Germline CDR1 and CDR2: LGHDT and YNNKEL (reference sequence).

This clonotype was observed a handful of times. This chain joins TRBV19 and TRBJ1-6; D not resolved. The V end lost 0 bases, the J end lost 7 bases, and 10 bases lay between the germline ends. Germline V gives CDR1 LNHDA, CDR2 SQIVND (reference sequence). The CDR3 loop spans 15 amino acids. The CDR3 loop is CASSIDRPRNSPLHF. The CDR3, as DNA: TGTGCCAGTAGTATAGATCGGCCGAGAAATTCACCCCTCCACTTT.

This clonotype was seen ten or more times. V is TRBV5-1 and J is TRBJ2-5; 15 positions agree with TRBD2. The CDR3 extends over 16 amino acids. Trimming removed 4 bases from V and 5 bases from J; junction bases left unmatched: 6. The germline CDR1 and CDR2 sequences are SGHRS and YFSETQ. The DNA of the CDR3 is TGCGCCAGCAGCCTGGGACTAGCGGGGGGTCAGGAGACCCAGTACTTC. It specifies CASSLGLAGGQETQYF.